One sample yielded the 29 T cell receptor beta chains listed below, sequenced in a study of response to subunit inactivated influenza vaccine. TCRdb fed the RT-PCR reads into MiXCR, producing one record per CDR3 protein. This table holds 150,000 to 200,000 distinct CDR3 sequences, 10% to 15% found once. These data also formed part of another study, on T cells expressing NK-cell markers. As reported in that work: The authors generated TCR beta cDNA through 5'RACE template switching with UMIs.

Sequenced here: CD8+ T cells sorted from PBMCs, sampled about 11 days after vaccination. The receptors derive from a man aged 50-60 years who received an inactivated influenza vaccine.

The chain carries TRBV15 and TRBJ1-1; D is possibly TRBD1 (5 bases). CDR1 is LNHNV and CDR2 is YYDKDF in the germline V gene (reference sequence). Trimming shortened V by 0 bases and J by 7 bases, and 9 bases separated the two germline ends. This CDR3 contains 13 residues. The CDR3 DNA sequence: TGTGCCACCAGCAGAGATCCGGGGGATGAAGCTTTCTTT. Its translation: CATSRDPGDEAFF. The full variable domain, with the rest looked up from reference TRBV15 and TRBJ1-1, is DAMVIQNPRYQVTQFGKPVTLSCSQTLNHNVMYWYQQKSSQAPKLLFHYYDKDFNNEADTPDNFQSRRPNTSFCFLDIRSPGLGDTAMYLCATSRDPGDEAFFGQGTRLTVV.

This chain uses TRBV18 with TRBJ2-1; 7 bases agree with TRBD2. The V gene end was trimmed by 1 base and the J gene end by 4 bases; junction bases not matched to a gene: 7. The germline V gene has CDR1 KGHSH and CDR2 LQKENI. The CDR3 consists of 16 residues. The CDR3 DNA reads TGTGCCAGCTCACCACGTGCGGGGGAGTCTTACAATGAGCAGTTCTTC. This sequence encodes CASSPRAGESYNEQFF.

This clonotype was seen more than once but under ten times. This rearrangement joins TRBV18 to TRBJ1-4; no firm D call. The CDR3 extends over 15 amino acids. CDR1 and CDR2 (germline): KGHSH, LQKENI. Trimming cost V 2 bases and J 7 bases, with 14 bases left between them. CDR3 coding DNA: TGTGCCAGCTCACCAGAAGGGTTGGGCCGTGAAAAACTGTTTTTT. This gives the protein CASSPEGLGREKLFF.

CDR3 region: CASSSFDRVNTEAFF. In DNA form, the CDR3 reads TGTGCCAGCAGCTCATTCGACAGGGTGAACACTGAAGCTTTCTTT. J is TRBJ1-1 and V is TRBV7-2, with TRBD1 matching 7 bases. Germline CDR1 SGHTA, CDR2 FQGNSA. J gave up 0 bases and V 4 bases, and 5 bases lay outside the gene matches. This CDR3 is built from 15 residues.

The chain joins TRBV20-1 to TRBJ2-1; TRBD2 is a possible D gene (6 bases). CDR3 length: 15 residues. V was shortened by 1 base and J by 2 bases, with 12 bases between the two germline ends. Germline CDR1 and CDR2: DFQATT and SNEGSKA (reference sequence). DNA of the CDR3: TGCAGTGCTAGAGGGGCAGCGGGCGCCTACAATGAGCAGTTCTTC. This encodes CSARGAAGAYNEQFF.

This clonotype was seen repeatedly, ten times or more. The V gene is TRBV5-1, the J gene TRBJ2-1; no definite D call. V was clipped by 4 bases and J by 7 bases, with 12 bases between them. CDR1 and CDR2 (germline): SGHRS, YFSETQ. The CDR3 loop spans 13 amino acids. The CDR3 DNA reads as TGCGCCAGCAGCCTAAGGTGGGGAAATGAGCAGTTCTTC. The encoded protein is CASSLRWGNEQFF.

The genes are TRBV9 and TRBJ1-2; possibly TRBD1 for D (5 bases). The CDR3 runs to 15 residues. Per germline, CDR1 SGDLS and CDR2 YYNGEE. V lost 0 bases to trimming and J lost 4 bases, with 13 bases between them. The CDR3 sequence: CASSVDGGGSYGYTF. The CDR3 DNA is TGTGCCAGCAGCGTAGATGGGGGAGGAAGCTATGGCTACACCTTC.

This clonotype came up many times. V gene TRBV7-2 combines with J gene TRBJ2-5; TRBD2 aligns across 7 bases. Germline V lookup: CDR1 SGHTA, CDR2 FQGNSA. Trimming took 5 bases from V and 2 from J; bases not matched to a gene: 8. There are 15 residues in the CDR3. The CDR3 DNA reads as TGTGCCAGCAGCCGTTGGGGGGGACGACAAGAGACCCAGTACTTC. Residues: CASSRWGGRQETQYF.

V is TRBV6-2 or TRBV6-3 and J is TRBJ2-1; TRBD2 agrees at 7 bases. Germline V gene data show CDR1 as MNHEY and CDR2 as SVGEGT. This CDR3 comprises 16 residues. The ends lost 5 bases at V and 5 bases at J; junction bases unmatched: 12. The CDR3 region has the DNA TGTGCCAGCAGTGATGACCGGTGGCTAGCGGACAATGAGCAGTTCTTC. Protein sequence: CASSDDRWLADNEQFF.

This clonotype occurred many times. V and J are TRBV6-5 and TRBJ2-1, with D possibly being TRBD2 (5 bases). The CDR3 extends over 14 amino acids. The germline gives CDR1 MNHEY, CDR2 SVGAGI. The V gene lost 0 bases and the J gene lost 10 bases, with 13 bases spanning the gap. The CDR3 reads CASSYSQLPGEQFF. The CDR3 bases are TGTGCCAGCAGTTACTCCCAGCTCCCGGGGGAGCAGTTCTTC.

This clonotype is judged medium-sized. Written as DNA, the CDR3 is TGTGCCTGGAGTGTTGGGAACACTGAAGCTTTCTTT. Translating it yields CAWSVGNTEAFF. The gene calls are TRBV30 and TRBJ1-1; D gene uncertain. The CDR3 runs to 12 residues. V lost 0 bases and J 1 base, leaving 3 bases between the germline ends. CDR1 and CDR2 from the germline V gene are GTSNPN and SVGIG (reference sequence).

The chain combines TRBV9 with TRBJ2-3, with 7 bases aligning to TRBD1. There are 16 residues in the CDR3. Trimming removed 0 bases from V and 0 bases from J; junction bases left unmatched: 4. CDR1 and CDR2 (germline): SGDLS, YYNGEE. CDR3 amino acids: CASSVDWGQSTDTQYF. The CDR3 DNA sequence: TGTGCCAGCAGCGTAGATTGGGGACAGAGCACAGATACGCAGTATTTT.

This clonotype turned up a few times. V is TRBV15 and J is TRBJ2-3; D is perhaps TRBD2 (5 bases). CDR1 and CDR2 from the germline V gene are LNHNV and YYDKDF (reference sequence). V lost 1 base and J lost 4, with 12 bases in between. The CDR3 contains 15 residues. The CDR3 loop reads CATSRGAAEPDTQYF. As DNA, the CDR3 is TGTGCCACCAGCAGAGGGGCAGCGGAGCCAGATACGCAGTATTTT.

CDR3 sequence: CACSKVQLAGGYNEQFF. The CDR3 DNA sequence: TGTGCCTGCTCCAAAGTACAACTAGCGGGGGGGTACAATGAGCAGTTCTTC. V and J are TRBV3-1 and TRBJ2-1; 13 bases fit TRBD2. This CDR3 spans 17 amino acids. The V and J ends lost 11 bases and 4 bases, in that order; junction bases with no gene match: 14. In germline, CDR1 is LGHDT, CDR2 YNNKEL (reference sequence).

This clonotype was seen repeatedly, ten times or more. CDR3 amino acids: CASSANSYNEQFF. The CDR3 DNA reads TGCGCCAGCAGCGCCAACTCCTACAATGAGCAGTTCTTC. The chain has TRBV5-1 and TRBJ2-1; D call uncertain. This CDR3 region has 13 residues. Germline V gene sequence: CDR1 SGHRS, CDR2 YFSETQ. The V gene lost 4 bases and the J gene lost 0 bases, with 5 bases spanning the gap.

A few counts support this clonotype. This sequence joins TRBV28 and TRBJ2-7, with D hard to call. CDR1 is MDHEN and CDR2 is SYDVKM in the germline V gene. V lost 3 bases to trimming and J lost 2 bases, with 11 bases between them. The CDR3 has 14 residues. The CDR3 bases are TGTGCCAGCAGTTTTGTCATCCCGACCTACGAGCAGTACTTC. This translates into CASSFVIPTYEQYF.

This clonotype was observed a handful of times. The chain is built from TRBV6-2 or TRBV6-3 and TRBJ2-3, with a possible D match to TRBD2 (6 bases). The CDR3 has 17 amino acids. Germline-derived CDR1 and CDR2 are MNHEY and SVGEGT. Between the trimmed V and J ends, which lost 2 bases and 2 bases, there was a span of 17 bases. The CDR3 bases are TGTGCCAGCAGTTACGATTCACGGGGGTCCGACACAGATACGCAGTATTTT. Translation: CASSYDSRGSDTDTQYF.

The chain has TRBV5-1 and TRBJ2-1; D unresolved. CDR3 length: 11 residues. Per germline, CDR1 SGHRS and CDR2 YFSETQ. With 3 bases removed from V and 7 bases from J, the gap between germline ends came to 5 bases. For the CDR3, the DNA is TGCGCCAGCAGCTCTCGGAATGAGCAGTTCTTC. This sequence encodes CASSSRNEQFF.

CDR3 in amino acids: CASSVTDREGADTQYF. The CDR3 DNA sequence: TGTGCCAGCAGCGTGACAGACAGGGAGGGTGCAGATACGCAGTATTTT. V gene TRBV9 combines with J gene TRBJ2-3; D possibly uses TRBD1 or TRBD2 (7 bases each). The CDR3 has 16 residues. Germline V gives CDR1 SGDLS, CDR2 YYNGEE. Trimming left V 2 bases short and J 4 bases short, with 17 bases between.

The gene calls are TRBV6-1 and TRBJ2-1; D call uncertain. There are 14 residues in the CDR3. Between the trimmed V and J ends, which lost 8 bases and 4 bases, there was a span of 15 bases. Germline V gene lookup returns CDR1 MNHNS and CDR2 SASEGT. This CDR3 reads CASSGQRRYNEQFF. The CDR3 DNA reads as TGTGCCAGCTCCGGCCAACGACGGTACAATGAGCAGTTCTTC.

This clonotype occurred a few times. The genes are TRBV4-3 and TRBJ1-4; 9 bases are a match to TRBD1. This CDR3 has 15 residues. The germline V gene encodes CDR1 LGHNA and CDR2 YSLEER. J was trimmed by 12 bases and V by 3 bases; bases with no gene match: 11. CDR3 sequence reads: CASSQEQGAGEELFF. The DNA of the CDR3 is TGCGCCAGCAGCCAGGAACAGGGGGCCGGTGAGGAACTGTTTTTT.

The chain links TRBV24-1 to TRBJ2-2; possible D gene TRBD1, 6 bases. The CDR3 totals 20 residues. V lost 2 bases to trimming and J lost 2 bases, with 23 bases between them. Germline values: CDR1 KGHDR, CDR2 SFDVKD. CDR3 sequence reads: CATSDSPLSGWGPNTGELFF. The CDR3 DNA is TGTGCCACCAGTGATTCGCCCTTAAGCGGTTGGGGGCCAAACACCGGGGAGCTGTTTTTT.

This clonotype was picked up many times. The chain links TRBV12-3 or TRBV12-4 to TRBJ2-5, with 8 bases identical to TRBD2. The CDR3 contains 14 residues. Trimming cost V 4 bases and J 5 bases; bases outside gene matches: 6. This CDR3 reads CASSYSGSRETQYF. The CDR3 bases are TGTGCCAGCAGTTACAGCGGGAGCAGGGAGACCCAGTACTTC.

J is TRBJ2-5 and V is TRBV7-9; no definite D call. Trimming left V 1 base short and J 1 base short, with 7 bases between. The CDR3 is made up of 14 amino acids. Per the germline V gene, CDR1 is SEHNR and CDR2 is FQNEAQ (reference sequence). The CDR3: CASSLGASQETQYF. Written as DNA, the CDR3 is TGTGCCAGCAGCTTAGGCGCCAGCCAAGAGACCCAGTACTTC.

The rearrangement links TRBV28 to TRBJ2-3, with TRBD2 matching over 7 bases. The CDR3 loop spans 15 amino acids. Germline CDR1 MDHEN, CDR2 SYDVKM. Losses at the gene ends were 6 bases for V and 5 bases for J; bases not matched to a gene: 11. The CDR3 DNA reads TGTGCCAGCAGGCTAACGGGAGGCCGGAGAGATACGCAGTATTTT. Encoded protein: CASRLTGGRRDTQYF.

This clonotype was recorded many times. This rearrangement joins TRBV28 to TRBJ2-3, with D tentatively TRBD1 (5 bases). There are 15 residues in the CDR3. Germline lookup yields CDR1 MDHEN and CDR2 SYDVKM. Trimming took 2 bases from V and 1 from J, leaving 10 bases between them. The CDR3 DNA is TGTGCCAGCAGTTTAATAGACAGCCGCACAGATACGCAGTATTTT. This translates into CASSLIDSRTDTQYF.

On this clonotype: At one of its ends the junction is not consistent with the germline gene, which may arise from a read error. The gene calls are TRBV7-8 and TRBJ2-3; D remains ambiguous. Germline V gene data show CDR1 as SGHVS and CDR2 as FQNEAQ. This CDR3 contains 16 residues. The CDR3 DNA reads TGTGCCAGCAGCTTAGGGATGAAGGTTAGCATAGATACGCAGTATTTT. The encoded protein is CASSLGMKVSIDTQYF.

In this sample, this clonotype turned up a few times. The V call is TRBV25-1, the J call TRBJ2-5; 7 bases match TRBD2. Germline assignment: CDR1 MGHDK and CDR2 SYGVNS. This CDR3 is 15 amino acids long. Trimming cost V 7 bases and J 3 bases; bases outside gene matches: 11. The CDR3 region is CASTSWASGKETQYF. In nucleotides, the CDR3 is TGTGCCAGCACGTCCTGGGCTAGCGGAAAAGAGACCCAGTACTTC.

V and J are TRBV27 and TRBJ2-1; 9 bases are shared with TRBD2. V lost 5 bases to trimming and J lost 8 bases; unmatched junction nucleotides: 7. Germline values: CDR1 MNHEY, CDR2 SMNVEV (reference sequence). The CDR3 spans 14 residues. The CDR3 here is CASSRRGGFDEQFF. In DNA form, the CDR3 reads TGTGCCAGCAGTCGGCGGGGGGGTTTCGATGAGCAGTTCTTC.